This entry concerns a single TCR beta chain. The data belong to a study of T-cell reconstitution after alpha-beta-depleted transplantation in children. The CDR3 runs 13 residues. Trimming pared 6 bases from V and 1 base from J, leaving 9 bases between. CDR1 LNHNV and CDR2 YYDKDF come from the germline V gene (reference sequence). Preparation of the TCRbeta library was carried out with unique molecular identifiers. TCRdb re-called the PCR reads with MiXCR, one entry per CDR3 protein. The table lists hundreds of thousands of distinct CDR3 sequences, about 12% of them singletons, with approximately 2.9% in the top ten.

The receptor's source is a human donor who donated a stem cell graft to a child with acute lymphoblastic leukemia. Sequenced material: PBMCs from the stem cell graft donor, taken from the stem cell graft. V is TRBV15 and J is TRBJ1-1; D is perhaps TRBD1 (5 bases). CDR3 nucleotides: TGTGCCACCAGTCAGGGATGGAACACTGAAGCTTTCTTT. Its protein product is CATSQGWNTEAFF. Filled out from reference TRBV15 and TRBJ1-1, the complete variable domain reads DAMVIQNPRYQVTQFGKPVTLSCSQTLNHNVMYWYQQKSSQAPKLLFHYYDKDFNNEADTPDNFQSRRPNTSFCFLDIRSPGLGDTAMYLCATSQGWNTEAFFGQGTRLTVV.